Sequencing of this TCR beta chain was carried out in a study of cytomegalovirus exposure and HLA in healthy donors. Study-wide results and limits: Excluded were some V segments that proved indistinguishable, including TRBV6-2 and TRBV6-3. A later analysis linked a missense DCLRE1C variant to TCR beta V- and J-gene trimming. Later analysis identified several of the most significant clusters that appeared linked to common viral pathogens.

Of note for this clone: The antigen is unknown.

With 7 bases clipped from V and 5 bases from J, the junction kept 11 bases outside the gene matches. There are 15 residues in the CDR3. CDR1 SNHLY and CDR2 FYNNEI come from the germline V gene. The PCR used 60 Vbeta and 13 Jbeta primers. The protocol was immunoSEQ multiplex PCR, while the TCRdb copy is restricted to in-frame clones and leaves out a portion. The table records about 250,000 clones, more than 70% of them present only once. The sample taken for sequencing was PBMCs. The chain employs TRBV2 and TRBJ2-1; 7 nucleotides agree with TRBD1. This receptor was obtained from a boy between 5 and 17 years old in good health and CMV-seronegative. CDR3 amino acids: CASTLWQGVNNEQFF. The CDR3, as DNA: TGTGCCAGCACCCTGTGGCAGGGGGTCAACAATGAGCAGTTCTTC.